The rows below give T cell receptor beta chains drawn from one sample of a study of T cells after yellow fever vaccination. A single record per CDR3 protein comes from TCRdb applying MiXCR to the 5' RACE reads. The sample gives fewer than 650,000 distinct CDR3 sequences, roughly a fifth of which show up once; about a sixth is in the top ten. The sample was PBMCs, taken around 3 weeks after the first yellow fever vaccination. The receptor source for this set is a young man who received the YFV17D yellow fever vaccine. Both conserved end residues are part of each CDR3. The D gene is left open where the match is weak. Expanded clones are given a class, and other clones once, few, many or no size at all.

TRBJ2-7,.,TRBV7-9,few,TGTGCCAGCAGCCCCCGAAGTTTGTACGAGCAGTACTTC,CASSPRSLYEQYF
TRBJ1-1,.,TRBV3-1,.,TGTGCCAGCGAACCTGGAGGGGGGTGGGGTTTCGGCACTGAAGCTTTCTTT,CASEPGGGWGFGTEAFF
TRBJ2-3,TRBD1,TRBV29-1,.,TGCAGCGTTGTGGGTCTTCACAGGGGAGATACGCAGTATTTT,CSVVGLHRGDTQYF
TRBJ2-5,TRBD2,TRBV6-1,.,TGTGCCAGCAGATCGGGGGGAAGAGAGACCCAGTACTTC,CASRSGGRETQYF
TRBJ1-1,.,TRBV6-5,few,TGTGCCAGCAGTTACTCGGAGAACATGAACACTGAAGCTTTCTTT,CASSYSENMNTEAFF
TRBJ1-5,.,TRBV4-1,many,TGCGCCAGCAGCTATCAAGGAGGGAGGGATCAGCCCCAGCATTTT,CASSYQGGRDQPQHF
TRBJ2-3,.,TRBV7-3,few,TGTGCCAGCAGCTTAAGACCGCCCGGCAGGCGATGGGATACGCAGTATTTT,CASSLRPPGRRWDTQYF
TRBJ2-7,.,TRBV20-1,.,TGCAGTGCTAGAATGGGTTCCTACGAGCAGTACTTC,CSARMGSYEQYF
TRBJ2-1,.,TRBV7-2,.,TGTGCCAGCAGGCCTGGGGGCTCCTACAATGAGCAGTTCTTC,CASRPGGSYNEQFF
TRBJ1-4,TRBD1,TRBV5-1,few,TGCGCCAGCAGCTTGGGGGACAGGGGCGAAAAACTGTTTTTT,CASSLGDRGEKLFF
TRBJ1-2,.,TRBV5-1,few,TGCGCCAGCAGCTTGGTCACAGGTCAAACCTATGGCTACACCTTC,CASSLVTGQTYGYTF
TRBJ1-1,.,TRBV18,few,TGTGCCAGCTCACCAATGCAGGGAACAGCTTTCTTT,CASSPMQGTAFF
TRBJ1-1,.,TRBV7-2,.,TGTGCCAGCAGCTTTTTAACAAACACTGAAGCTTTCTTT,CASSFLTNTEAFF
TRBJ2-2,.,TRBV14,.,TGTGCCAGCAGCCAGTCTGGCAGGGGCATCGGGGAGCTGTTTTTT,CASSQSGRGIGELFF
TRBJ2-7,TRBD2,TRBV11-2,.,TGTGCCAGCAGCTTCGGGGGGGGCGTGAACGAGCAGTACTTC,CASSFGGGVNEQYF
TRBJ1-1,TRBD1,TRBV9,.,TGTGCCAGCAGCGCTGGGACAGGCCTAAAGGAGGACACTGAAGCTTTCTTT,CASSAGTGLKEDTEAFF
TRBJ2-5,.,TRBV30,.,TGTGCCTGGAGTCCCTGGTTGGAGACCCAGTACTTC,CAWSPWLETQYF
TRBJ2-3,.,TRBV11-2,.,TGTGCCAGCAGCCCCTCCGGGACCGCCGGGGATACGCAGTATTTT,CASSPSGTAGDTQYF
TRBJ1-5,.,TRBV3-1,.,TGTGCCAGCAGCCAAGACGGGGCTCAGCCCCAGCATTTT,CASSQDGAQPQHF
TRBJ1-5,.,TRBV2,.,TGTGCCAGCAAGAGGGAGGGAAATCAGCCCCAGCATTTT,CASKREGNQPQHF
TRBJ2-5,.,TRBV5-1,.,TGCGCCAGCAGCTTACGGCAGGAAGAGACCCAGTACTTC,CASSLRQEETQYF
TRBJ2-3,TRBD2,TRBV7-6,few,TGTGCCAGCAGCTTAGGGATTTTGCGGGGGGGCCTCGATACGCAGTATTTT,CASSLGILRGGLDTQYF
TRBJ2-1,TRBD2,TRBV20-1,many,TGCAGTGCTGCCCTTGGACTAGTTAGGGGTGAGCAGTTCTTC,CSAALGLVRGEQFF
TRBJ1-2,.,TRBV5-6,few,TGTGCCAGCAGCTTGGGGATGGCAGGAGGAGACTATGGCTACACCTTC,CASSLGMAGGDYGYTF
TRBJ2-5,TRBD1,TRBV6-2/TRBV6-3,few,TGTGCCAGCAGAAAACCGGGACAGGTTGTGGAGACCCAGTACTTC,CASRKPGQVVETQYF
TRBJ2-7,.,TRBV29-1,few,TGCAGCGTTGGTGGCTTTGGCGGCCCGGGCACCTACGAGCAGTACTTC,CSVGGFGGPGTYEQYF
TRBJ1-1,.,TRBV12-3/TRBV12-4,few,TGTGCCAGCAGTTATATCTCTGAAGCTTTCTTT,CASSYISEAFF
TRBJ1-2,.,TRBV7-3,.,TGTGCCAGCAGCTCAACGGCAGGGCGCTACACCTTC,CASSSTAGRYTF
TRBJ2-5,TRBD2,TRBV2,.,TGTGCCAGCAGTGGCCTACTAGCGACCGAAGAGACCCAGTACTTC,CASSGLLATEETQYF
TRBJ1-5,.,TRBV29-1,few,TGCAGCGCCACCTACCCAGGGACGCCCCAGCATTTT,CSATYPGTPQHF
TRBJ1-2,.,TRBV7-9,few,TGTGCCAGCAGCTTAGAACAGGTAGATGGCTACACCTTC,CASSLEQVDGYTF